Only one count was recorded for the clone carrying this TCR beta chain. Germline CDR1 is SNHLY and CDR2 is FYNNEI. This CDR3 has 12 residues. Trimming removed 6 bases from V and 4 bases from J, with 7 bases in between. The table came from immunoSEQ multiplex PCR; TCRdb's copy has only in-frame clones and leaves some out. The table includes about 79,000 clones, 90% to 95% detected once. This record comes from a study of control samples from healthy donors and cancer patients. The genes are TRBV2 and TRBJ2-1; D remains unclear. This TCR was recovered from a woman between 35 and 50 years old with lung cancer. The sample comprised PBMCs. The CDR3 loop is CASSGPYNEQFF. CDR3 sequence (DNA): TGTGCCAGCAGCGGACCTTACAATGAGCAGTTCTTC. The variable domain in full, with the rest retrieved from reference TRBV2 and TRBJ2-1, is EPEVTQTPSHQVTQMGQEVILRCVPISNHLYFYWYRQILGQKVEFLVSFYNNEISEKSEIFDDQFSVERPDGSNFTLKIRSTKLEDSAMYFCASSGPYNEQFFGPGTRLTVL.